The rows below give T cell receptor beta chains drawn from one sample of a study of OX40 agonist ivuxolimab in advanced cancers. Assay used: immunoSEQ multiplex PCR; TCRdb lists only in-frame clones, some missing. The data hold 60,000 or so clones, with roughly nine tenths observed a single time. Sample: CD4+ or CD8+ T cells sorted from blood, taken in a trial of the OX40 agonist ivuxolimab. These receptor sequences come from an adult with an advanced solid tumor such as melanoma, head and neck, liver or kidney cancer. Each CDR3 is given with its conserved first and last residue. A D gene is named only where the DNA matches it firmly. A row's size may be missing; if present it is once, few, many or a size class.

>NA|TRBJ2-3|TRBV27|NA
CASSLSWTTSSTDTQYF
TGTGCCAGCAGTTTATCTTGGACGACGTCTAGCACAGATACGCAGTATTTT
>NA|TRBJ1-2|TRBV9|TRBD1
CASSPEGQANYGYTF
TGTGCCAGCAGCCCTGAGGGACAGGCTAACTATGGCTACACCTTC
>NA|TRBJ2-7|TRBV9|NA
CASSVEGGNALYEQYF
TGTGCCAGCAGCGTAGAGGGGGGGAATGCGCTCTACGAGCAGTACTTC
>NA|TRBJ2-7|TRBV6-5|TRBD2
CASSYSGTSHYEQYF
TGTGCCAGCAGTTACTCCGGGACTAGCCACTACGAGCAGTACTTC
>NA|TRBJ2-3|TRBV11-2|NA
CASSLGSIGLDTQYF
TGTGCCAGCAGCTTAGGTTCCATCGGGCTAGATACGCAGTATTTT
>NA|TRBJ2-7|TRBV5-6|NA
CASSYGGSAATLLF
TGTGCCAGCAGCTATGGCGGTTCAGCCGCCACCCTCCTCTTC
>few|TRBJ1-1|TRBV20-1|NA
CSASTLEAFF
TGCAGTGCCTCAACCCTTGAAGCTTTCTTT
>NA|TRBJ1-2|TRBV19|TRBD1
CASSAYRDRETYGYTF
TGTGCCAGTAGTGCCTACAGGGACAGGGAGACTTATGGCTACACCTTC
>NA|TRBJ2-5|TRBV27|TRBD2
CASSLSLRTSVPQETQYF
TGTGCCAGCAGTTTATCTCTTCGGACTAGCGTTCCACAAGAGACCCAGTACTTC
>NA|TRBJ1-1|TRBV5-1|NA
CASSLDVESSTEAFF
TGCGCCAGCAGCTTGGATGTGGAGTCGAGCACTGAAGCTTTCTTT
>NA|TRBJ2-2|TRBV29-1|NA
CSVESTGYTGELFF
TGCAGCGTTGAGTCGACAGGTTACACCGGGGAGCTGTTTTTT
>NA|TRBJ2-1|TRBV6-5|NA
CASSSGNEQFF
TGTGCCAGCAGTTCGGGGAATGAGCAGTTCTTC
>NA|TRBJ1-3|TRBV13|NA
CASSARSGNTIYF
TGTGCCAGCAGCGCCCGGTCCGGAAACACCATATATTTT
>once|TRBJ2-1|TRBV5-1|NA
CASSLDARRSYNEQFF
TGCGCCAGCAGCTTGGATGCCAGGCGGTCGTACAATGAGCAGTTCTTC
>NA|TRBJ1-2|TRBV19|NA
CASSPLSAYGYTF
TGTGCCAGTAGTCCCTTAAGCGCCTATGGCTACACCTTC
>NA|TRBJ1-5|TRBV30|TRBD1
CAWSVAGGSQPQHF
TGTGCCTGGAGTGTGGCAGGGGGCAGTCAGCCCCAGCATTTT
>NA|TRBJ2-1|TRBV29-1|NA
CSVEGGPIYNEQFF
TGCAGCGTTGAAGGGGGCCCGATTTACAATGAGCAGTTCTTC
>NA|TRBJ1-2|TRBV2|NA
CASSEAVGGGMNYGYTF
TGTGCCAGCAGTGAAGCCGTTGGAGGGGGTATGAACTATGGCTACACCTTC
>medium-sized|TRBJ1-1|TRBV5-5|NA
CASSLRANTEAFF
TGTGCCAGCAGCTTGCGGGCGAACACTGAAGCTTTCTTT
>NA|TRBJ1-2|TRBV15|NA
CATRIVPGGGYGYTF
TGTGCCACCAGAATTGTCCCGGGGGGTGGCTATGGCTACACCTTC
>NA|TRBJ2-1|TRBV27|NA
CASSFGVGYNEQFF
TGTGCCAGCAGTTTCGGAGTAGGCTACAATGAGCAGTTCTTC
>NA|TRBJ1-1|TRBV6-1|NA
CASSQIGSAFF
TGTGCCAGCAGCCAAATCGGCTCCGCTTTCTTT
>few|TRBJ1-2|TRBV5-6|NA
CASSFGGNYGYTF
TGTGCCAGCAGCTTCGGGGGGAACTATGGCTACACCTTC
>NA|TRBJ2-5|TRBV27|NA
CASGWGETQYF
TGTGCCAGCGGATGGGGAGAGACCCAGTACTTC
>NA|TRBJ1-2|TRBV9|NA
CASSVDSKVGYTF
TGTGCCAGCAGCGTCGACAGTAAGGTGGGCTACACCTTC
>NA|TRBJ2-5|TRBV27|NA
CASSLGGSGETQYF
TGTGCCAGCAGTTTAGGGGGTTCAGGGGAGACCCAGTACTTC
>many|TRBJ2-7|TRBV2|TRBD2
CASTSEPDWGGYEQYF
TGTGCCAGCACTTCAGAGCCGGACTGGGGGGGCTACGAGCAGTACTTC
>NA|TRBJ2-7|TRBV28|NA
CASRAYSGPGPYEQYF
TGTGCCAGCAGGGCCTACTCGGGCCCTGGGCCCTACGAGCAGTACTTC
>NA|TRBJ1-2|TRBV14|TRBD1
CASSQGQLYGYTF
TGTGCCAGCAGCCAGGGACAGCTCTATGGCTACACCTTC
>NA|TRBJ1-3|TRBV11-2|NA
CASTLNAVSGNTIYF
TGTGCCAGCACCCTAAATGCAGTCTCCGGAAACACCATATATTTT
>few|TRBJ1-6|TRBV6-1|TRBD1
CASTETGANSPLHF
TGTGCCAGCACCGAGACAGGGGCGAATTCACCCCTCCACTTT
>NA|TRBJ1-1|TRBV2|NA
CASSEASMGARNTEAFF
TGTGCCAGCAGTGAAGCCTCCATGGGGGCTAGGAACACTGAAGCTTTCTTT
>NA|TRBJ2-7|TRBV7-3|NA
CASSFSSSYEQYF
TGTGCCAGCAGCTTCTCTAGCTCCTACGAGCAGTACTTC
>NA|TRBJ1-6|TRBV4-1|NA
CASSQVINSPLHF
TGCGCCAGCAGCCAAGTCATCAATTCACCCCTCCACTTT
>NA|TRBJ2-7|TRBV5-8|TRBD1
CAGWDSAYEQYF
TGTGCCGGCTGGGACAGCGCCTACGAGCAGTACTTC
>NA|TRBJ2-4|TRBV19|NA
CASSAPTGSLAKNIQYF
TGTGCCAGTAGTGCGCCGACGGGGAGCCTAGCCAAAAACATTCAGTACTTC
>NA|TRBJ2-1|TRBV6-1|NA
CASRNIDNEQFF
TGTGCCAGCAGGAATATTGACAATGAGCAGTTCTTC
>NA|TRBJ1-1|TRBV27|NA
CASSPTPTNTEAFF
TGTGCCAGCAGTCCGACACCCACGAACACTGAAGCTTTCTTT
>NA|TRBJ1-5|TRBV27|NA
CASSSLQDSNQPQHF
TGTGCCAGCAGTAGCCTACAAGATAGCAATCAGCCCCAGCATTTT
>NA|TRBJ2-5|TRBV9|TRBD1
CASSVEGQGMGETQYF
TGTGCCAGCAGCGTAGAGGGACAGGGTATGGGAGAGACCCAGTACTTC
>NA|TRBJ1-4|TRBV7-2|NA
CASSFFTGGREKLFF
TGTGCCAGCAGCTTTTTCACGGGCGGCCGGGAAAAACTGTTTTTT
>NA|TRBJ1-2|TRBV10-3|NA
CAISEGMKFGYTF
TGTGCCATCAGTGAAGGGATGAAGTTTGGCTACACCTTC
>NA|TRBJ2-7|TRBV7-9|NA
CASSLGAGTSYEQYF
TGTGCCAGCAGCTTAGGCGCAGGGACCTCCTACGAGCAGTACTTC
>once|TRBJ2-7|TRBV27|TRBD2
CASSSPPRAGEAKSYEQYF
TGTGCCAGCAGTTCCCCCCCCCGAGCGGGAGAGGCAAAATCTTACGAGCAGTACTTC
>NA|TRBJ2-2|TRBV5-1|NA
CASSLTQGTGELFF
TGCGCCAGCAGCTTGACCCAGGGGACCGGGGAGCTGTTTTTT